A selection of T cell receptor beta chains follows, all from one sample in a study of blood T cell repertoires in COVID-19. The method was immunoSEQ multiplex PCR; TCRdb's version includes in-frame clones alone and lacks a portion of them. The sample has about 430,000 clones; 70% to 90% are singletons. The specimen was PBMCs or T cells enriched from blood (not recorded which). The source is a woman between 18 and 30 years old who had been exposed to COVID-19. CDR3s include the opening cysteine and the closing phenylalanine or tryptophan. D genes are given only for firm matches. Clone size, where shown, is once, few, many, or a class for clones that have expanded.

d_call	v_call	j_call	clone_size	cdr3_aa	cdr3_nt
-	TRBV16	TRBJ2-7	-	CASSQSGVSYEQYF	TGTGCCAGCAGCCAATCTGGAGTTTCCTACGAGCAGTACTTC
-	TRBV2	TRBJ2-7	-	CASSEGSGTGNEQYF	TGTGCCAGCAGTGAAGGCTCGGGGACTGGAAACGAGCAGTACTTC
-	TRBV7-7	TRBJ2-7	-	CASSLGAGSSYEQYF	TGTGCCAGCAGTCTGGGAGCGGGTAGCTCCTACGAGCAGTACTTC
-	TRBV3-1/TRBV3-2	TRBJ1-1	-	CASRQGSNTEAFF	TGTGCCAGCAGACAGGGCTCGAACACTGAAGCTTTCTTT
TRBD1	TRBV6-5	TRBJ2-2	-	CASLKGQGVTGELFF	TGTGCCAGTTTAAAGGGACAGGGTGTCACCGGGGAGCTGTTTTTT
TRBD2	TRBV9	TRBJ2-3	-	CASSVATSGRSTDTQYF	TGTGCCAGCAGCGTAGCTACTAGCGGGAGGAGCACAGATACGCAGTATTTT
TRBD1	TRBV27	TRBJ2-1	few	CASRLFWGQGKGEQVF	TGTGCCAGCAGGCTATTTTGGGGACAGGGTAAGGGTGAGCAAGTCTTC
-	TRBV30	TRBJ1-6	-	CAWRQTGFNSPLHF	TGTGCCTGGAGGCAAACAGGGTTCAATTCACCCCTCCACTTT
-	TRBV19	TRBJ1-5	-	CASSIVGSGEGDQPQHF	TGTGCCAGTAGTATAGTCGGTTCCGGGGAGGGGGATCAGCCCCAGCATTTT
TRBD1	TRBV2	TRBJ2-5	few	CASRATGATQETQYF	TGTGCCAGCAGAGCGACAGGGGCCACCCAAGAGACCCAGTACTTC
-	TRBV27	TRBJ1-5	once	CASSSRVYRDSNQPQHF	TGTGCCAGCAGTTCGCGGGTCTATAGGGATAGCAATCAGCCCCAGCATTTT
TRBD2	TRBV7-2	TRBJ2-5	-	CASSLGGGAGETQYF	TGTGCCAGCAGCTTAGGCGGGGGGGCCGGAGAGACCCAGTACTTC
TRBD1	TRBV28	TRBJ1-5	-	CASSSAGGPVQPQHF	TGTGCCAGCAGTTCGGCAGGGGGCCCTGTACAGCCCCAGCATTTT
-	TRBV10-3	TRBJ2-5	-	CAIRAQGQETQYF	TGTGCCATCAGGGCACAGGGCCAAGAGACCCAGTACTTC
TRBD2	TRBV28	TRBJ2-1	few	CASSFSGLAGWVAYNEQFF	TGTGCCAGCAGTTTCTCAGGGCTAGCGGGATGGGTCGCCTACAATGAGCAGTTCTTC
-	TRBV7-2	TRBJ2-4	-	CASSGPGPKYF	TGTGCCAGCAGTGGTCCGGGTCCGAAGTACTTC
-	TRBV18	TRBJ1-2	-	CASSPLSTPEGYTF	TGTGCCAGCTCACCACTTAGCACACCGGAGGGCTACACCTTC
-	TRBV15	TRBJ1-6	-	CATSVTLGGPLHF	TGTGCCACCAGCGTGACGCTAGGGGGACCCCTCCACTTT
TRBD2	TRBV27	TRBJ2-7	-	CASSQSGSTSYEQYF	TGTGCCAGCAGCCAAAGCGGGAGTACCTCCTACGAGCAGTACTTC
TRBD1	TRBV6-5	TRBJ2-7	-	CASSYPDREGTYEQYF	TGTGCCAGCAGTTACCCGGACAGGGAAGGGACCTACGAGCAGTACTTC
-	TRBV28	TRBJ1-2	-	CASRPRGNHGYTF	TGTGCCAGCAGGCCCAGGGGTAACCATGGCTACACCTTC
-	TRBV2	TRBJ1-1	few	CASSEDREITEAFF	TGTGCCAGCAGTGAAGACAGGGAGATTACTGAAGCTTTCTTT
-	TRBV18	TRBJ1-6	-	CASSHSGGAMNSPLHF	TGTGCCAGCTCACACTCAGGAGGGGCGATGAATTCACCCCTCCACTTT
TRBD1	TRBV28	TRBJ1-2	-	CASSPSGTGGYYGYTF	TGTGCCAGCAGTCCCTCCGGGACAGGGGGCTACTATGGCTACACCTTC
TRBD1	TRBV27	TRBJ1-2	-	CASSLTLRGFLYYGYTF	TGTGCCAGCAGCCTTACCCTCAGGGGGTTCCTTTACTATGGCTACACCTTC
-	TRBV7-2	TRBJ1-3	few	CASSLGPSSGNTIYF	TGTGCCAGCAGCTTGGGCCCGAGCTCTGGAAACACCATATATTTT
-	TRBV7-2	TRBJ1-1	-	CASSLHPSMNTEAFF	TGTGCCAGCAGCCTCCACCCAAGCATGAACACTGAAGCTTTCTTT